The rows below give T cell receptor beta chains drawn from one sample of a study of T cell changes during pregnancy in multiple sclerosis. Profiled with immunoSEQ multiplex PCR; TCRdb holds only in-frame clones, not every one. This table has approximately 35,000 clones, roughly nine tenths appearing once. The sample in question was CD4+ T cells from peripheral blood mononuclear cells, obtained after pregnancy. These TCRs come from a female donor in good health, enrolled as a control in a pregnancy study. Each CDR3 is given with its conserved first and last residue. Fields, in order: V gene, J gene, clone size, D gene, CDR3 DNA, CDR3 protein. The D gene is left open where the match is weak. Size is omitted from some rows. Given values are once, few, many or a class for expanded clones.

TRBV5-1	TRBJ2-1	.	TRBD2	TGCGCCAGCAGCCGGACTAGCGGGACATACAATGAGCAGTTCTTC	CASSRTSGTYNEQFF
TRBV21-1	TRBJ1-5	few	.	TGTGCCAGCAGCAAAGCCCGTCGGGTTACAAGCAATCAGCCCCAGCATTTT	CASSKARRVTSNQPQHF
TRBV30	TRBJ1-3	.	.	TGTGCCTGGAGTGATCTCCGACACCTCTCTGGAAACACCATATATTTT	CAWSDLRHLSGNTIYF
TRBV6-5	TRBJ1-2	few	.	TGTGCCAGCAGTCCCACCGACACCTATGGCTACACCTTC	CASSPTDTYGYTF
TRBV28	TRBJ2-1	medium-sized	.	TGTGCCAGCAGTTTGATACAGGGCGGCTACAATGAGCAGTTCTTC	CASSLIQGGYNEQFF
TRBV7-3	TRBJ2-3	.	TRBD2	TGTGCCAGCAGCTTAGGGCGGGGGGGCAGGACAGATACGCAGTATTTT	CASSLGRGGRTDTQYF
TRBV30	TRBJ2-1	few	.	TGTGCCTGGAGTAGCCTTATCCATAGTGAGCAGTTCTTC	CAWSSLIHSEQFF
TRBV5-4	TRBJ1-1	.	TRBD1	TGTGCCAGCAGCTTGCAGGGGGTGGACACTGAAGCTTTCTTT	CASSLQGVDTEAFF
TRBV11-3	TRBJ2-2	.	TRBD2	TGTGCCAGCAGCTTAGGGACTAGCGGTGTCACCGGGGAGCTGTTTTTT	CASSLGTSGVTGELFF
TRBV7-2	TRBJ2-2	.	TRBD2	TGTGCCAGCAGCAAACAAGCGGGGGGGTTCACCGGGGAGCTGTTTTTT	CASSKQAGGFTGELFF
TRBV6-5	TRBJ1-2	.	TRBD1	TGTGCCAGCAGTTACTCGAATGCGGGACAGGCTTATGGCTACACCTTC	CASSYSNAGQAYGYTF
TRBV15	TRBJ2-4	.	TRBD1	TGTGCCACCAGCAGAGATCACAGGGGGACCATTCAGTACTTC	CATSRDHRGTIQYF
TRBV28	TRBJ1-5	.	.	TGTGCCAGCAGTTTATACGGGGGTCCTAGCAATCAGCCCCAGCATTTT	CASSLYGGPSNQPQHF
TRBV28	TRBJ1-1	.	.	TGTGCCAGCAGATCGGGACAGAACACTGAAGCTTTCTTT	CASRSGQNTEAFF
TRBV7-9	TRBJ2-7	.	.	TGTGCCAGCAGCTTTATGTCCGAGCAGTACTTC	CASSFMSEQYF
TRBV29-1	TRBJ2-1	few	TRBD1	TGCAGCGTTGGTACAGGGGGCAATGAGCAGTTCTTC	CSVGTGGNEQFF
TRBV27	TRBJ2-1	.	.	TGTGCCAGCAGTTTATCCGAGAGTTGGTACAATGAGCAGTTCTTC	CASSLSESWYNEQFF
TRBV2	TRBJ2-7	once	TRBD2	TGTGCCAGCAGTGGGGGCGCGGGAGGGCGTTTTAACGAGCAGTACTTC	CASSGGAGGRFNEQYF
TRBV5-1	TRBJ2-5	.	.	TGCGCCAGCAGCTTGGGCGGGGCCCGAGGAGAGACCCAGTACTTC	CASSLGGARGETQYF
TRBV18	TRBJ2-5	.	.	TGTGCCAGCTCACCACCGGGAGGACGAGAGACCCAGTACTTC	CASSPPGGRETQYF
TRBV30	TRBJ1-1	.	.	TGTGCTTGGACGGGAGGGGTTGAAGCTTTCTTT	CAWTGGVEAFF
TRBV7-9	TRBJ2-2	.	.	TGTGCCAGCAGCCTGAGAGACATTACCGGGGAGCTGTTTTTT	CASSLRDITGELFF
TRBV5-1	TRBJ1-1	.	.	TGCGCCAGCAGAATCAGGACGGGGGACACTGAAGCTTTCTTT	CASRIRTGDTEAFF
TRBV28	TRBJ2-1	.	.	TGTGCCAGCAGTACCCTTCGCGGGACCTACAATGAGCAGTTCTTC	CASSTLRGTYNEQFF
TRBV9	TRBJ1-2	.	.	TGTGCCAGCAGCCCTAGGGGGACGGGCAGCCCGGGGGGCTACACCTTC	CASSPRGTGSPGGYTF
TRBV28	TRBJ1-2	.	.	TGTGCCAGCAGTTTAGCACAGGGTAGGGGCTACACCTTC	CASSLAQGRGYTF
TRBV14	TRBJ2-1	.	TRBD2	TGTGCCAGCAGCCTCCGACTAGCGGGAGTTAGACACAATGAGCAGTTCTTC	CASSLRLAGVRHNEQFF
TRBV19	TRBJ2-3	.	TRBD1	TGTGCCAGTAGTATTCAGGGGGGCACAGATACGCAGTATTTT	CASSIQGGTDTQYF